These T cell receptor beta chains were read from a single sample in a study of radiotherapy plus CTLA-4 blockade in lung cancer. Sequencing was performed with immunoSEQ multiplex PCR; in TCRdb, only in-frame clones are kept and a portion is missing. The profile shows approximately 98,000 clones, around 83% of them singletons. The sequences come from peripheral blood, collected from a patient treated with radiotherapy plus ipilimumab. The receptors come from a human donor with non-small cell lung cancer who had a partial response to radiotherapy plus ipilimumab. Both conserved end residues are part of each CDR3. The order of the fields is CDR3 DNA, CDR3 protein, J gene, D gene, clone size, V gene. D genes are given only for firm matches. Size is stated for part of the rows, as once, few or many counts, or as a class when the clone is expanded.

DNA: TGTGCCAGCAGCGCGGGACTAGCGGGATCACTCGACGAGCAGTACTTC
CDR3: CASSAGLAGSLDEQYF
J: TRBJ2-7
D: TRBD2
size: NA
V: TRBV9

DNA: TGTGCCAGTAGTATAGCGGGGACAGGGCCCAATGAGCAGTTCTTC
CDR3: CASSIAGTGPNEQFF
J: TRBJ2-1
D: TRBD1
size: NA
V: TRBV19

DNA: TGTGCCAGCAGTTTAGTCGGCTTCAGCCCTAGGGGATTCTACAATGAGCAGTTCTTC
CDR3: CASSLVGFSPRGFYNEQFF
J: TRBJ2-1
D: NA
size: NA
V: TRBV28

DNA: TGTGCCAGTAGTATAGATAGTGGAGACTATGGCTACACCTTC
CDR3: CASSIDSGDYGYTF
J: TRBJ1-2
D: NA
size: NA
V: TRBV19

DNA: TGTGCCAGCAGCGGGGGACAGGCGCGGGGCAATCAGCCCCAGCATTTT
CDR3: CASSGGQARGNQPQHF
J: TRBJ1-5
D: TRBD1
size: once
V: TRBV5-5

DNA: TGTGCCAGCAGCTTAGGGGCGGGCGGGCCGTACAATGAGCAGTTCTTC
CDR3: CASSLGAGGPYNEQFF
J: TRBJ2-1
D: NA
size: few
V: TRBV7-8

DNA: TGTGCCAGCAGCTTAACTATGGGGCGCGAGCAGTACTTC
CDR3: CASSLTMGREQYF
J: TRBJ2-7
D: NA
size: few
V: TRBV7-9

DNA: TGTGCCAGCAGTCCCCGGGACAGATCAAGTTGGCCCCAGCATTTT
CDR3: CASSPRDRSSWPQHF
J: TRBJ1-5
D: TRBD1
size: NA
V: TRBV28

DNA: TGTGCCAGTAGTATTTCGCGAAACACAGATACGCAGTATTTT
CDR3: CASSISRNTDTQYF
J: TRBJ2-3
D: NA
size: NA
V: TRBV19

DNA: TGTGCCAGCTCAGTACAAACAGAAAATCAGCCCCAGCATTTT
CDR3: CASSVQTENQPQHF
J: TRBJ1-5
D: NA
size: NA
V: TRBV18

DNA: TGTGCCAGCACAGGGGCGGTTCTGGGGGCCAACGTCCTGACTTTC
CDR3: CASTGAVLGANVLTF
J: TRBJ2-6
D: NA
size: NA
V: TRBV28

DNA: TGTGCCAGCGCCTTAGGAGATTCCTACGAGCAGTACTTC
CDR3: CASALGDSYEQYF
J: TRBJ2-7
D: NA
size: NA
V: TRBV5-8

DNA: TGTGCCAGCAGCGTCGTTTTTTTTGAGGACAGGGGGCCGCAACCCCCAAGCACAGATACGCAGTATTTT
CDR3: CASSVVFFEDRGPQPPSTDTQYF
J: TRBJ2-3
D: NA
size: NA
V: TRBV21-1

DNA: TGTGCCGCCGGTGCGGGAGATACGCAGTATTTT
CDR3: CAAGAGDTQYF
J: TRBJ2-3
D: NA
size: NA
V: TRBV19

DNA: TGTGCCAGCAGCCCGGTCTGGGGACAGGGGGCGCGTAATGAGCAGTTCTTC
CDR3: CASSPVWGQGARNEQFF
J: TRBJ2-1
D: TRBD1
size: few
V: TRBV11-2

DNA: TGTGCCAGCAGCCCCCTAGGTAGGGGATCCTACAATGAGCAGTTCTTC
CDR3: CASSPLGRGSYNEQFF
J: TRBJ2-1
D: NA
size: NA
V: TRBV16

DNA: TGTGCCAGCAGCTTAGTCTACGGGGCCAAAAACATTCAGTACTTC
CDR3: CASSLVYGAKNIQYF
J: TRBJ2-4
D: NA
size: NA
V: TRBV11-3

DNA: TGCAGTGCTAGTTCAGATTATGGCTACACCTTC
CDR3: CSASSDYGYTF
J: TRBJ1-2
D: NA
size: NA
V: TRBV20-1

DNA: TGTGCCAGCAGCTTAACCGGGGACTCCTACAATGAGCAGTTCTTC
CDR3: CASSLTGDSYNEQFF
J: TRBJ2-1
D: NA
size: NA
V: TRBV7-7

DNA: TGCGCCAGCAGCTTGGAGACTAGCGGGAGTAGTGTCGCAGATACGCAGTATTTT
CDR3: CASSLETSGSSVADTQYF
J: TRBJ2-3
D: TRBD2
size: NA
V: TRBV5-1

DNA: TGTGCCAGCAGCTTAGGGCCTAGCGGGAGCTACGAGCAGTACTTC
CDR3: CASSLGPSGSYEQYF
J: TRBJ2-7
D: TRBD2
size: few
V: TRBV7-2

DNA: TGTGCCAGCAGCTTAGAGCAACAAGGGCGGGAGTCCTACAATGAGCAGTTCTTC
CDR3: CASSLEQQGRESYNEQFF
J: TRBJ2-1
D: TRBD2
size: NA
V: TRBV11-3

DNA: TGTGCCAGCAGCCCCGCTGGGGGGGTGGATGGCTACACCTTC
CDR3: CASSPAGGVDGYTF
J: TRBJ1-2
D: NA
size: few
V: TRBV11-2

DNA: TGTGCCAGTAGTATCGTCACAGGGGGGACCGGGGAGCTGTTTTTT
CDR3: CASSIVTGGTGELFF
J: TRBJ2-2
D: TRBD1
size: NA
V: TRBV19

DNA: TGTGCCAGCAGTGCAGGGGGTAGCTCCTACGAGCAGTACTTC
CDR3: CASSAGGSSYEQYF
J: TRBJ2-7
D: TRBD1
size: once
V: TRBV6-1

DNA: TGTGCCAGCAGTCCCGGGACAGGGTTGGGATCACCCCTCCACTTT
CDR3: CASSPGTGLGSPLHF
J: TRBJ1-6
D: TRBD1
size: once
V: TRBV6-5

DNA: TGCAGCGTTGTAAAGGGGGGGGGCTACGAGCAGTACTTC
CDR3: CSVVKGGGYEQYF
J: TRBJ2-7
D: NA
size: NA
V: TRBV29-1

DNA: TGCGCCAGCAGCCCCCTGGGGGGGAACACTGAAGCTTTCTTT
CDR3: CASSPLGGNTEAFF
J: TRBJ1-1
D: NA
size: few
V: TRBV5-1

DNA: TGTGCCAGCAGCTTAGCGGGGGGCGAGGACGAGCAGTACTTC
CDR3: CASSLAGGEDEQYF
J: TRBJ2-7
D: NA
size: NA
V: TRBV11-2

DNA: TGTGCCAGCAGCTTAGGTTGGGGGACTAGCGGGAATGAGCAGTTCTTC
CDR3: CASSLGWGTSGNEQFF
J: TRBJ2-1
D: TRBD2
size: NA
V: TRBV11-2

DNA: TGTGCCAGCAGCTTTTCGAGCGGCCAAGAGACCCAGTACTTC
CDR3: CASSFSSGQETQYF
J: TRBJ2-5
D: NA
size: NA
V: TRBV11-1

DNA: TGTGCCAGCAGCTTAGTACGGGGCGGGGGTGTCGGGGAGCTGTTTTTT
CDR3: CASSLVRGGGVGELFF
J: TRBJ2-2
D: TRBD2
size: once
V: TRBV11-2

DNA: TGTGCCAGTGGGGGGACAGAGAGAGTCACCGGGGAGCTGTTTTTT
CDR3: CASGGTERVTGELFF
J: TRBJ2-2
D: NA
size: NA
V: TRBV2

DNA: TGTGCCACCAGCAGGGCACTCGGGACACACTACTACGAGCAGTACTTC
CDR3: CATSRALGTHYYEQYF
J: TRBJ2-7
D: NA
size: few
V: TRBV15

DNA: TGTGCCAGCAGTTCGTATCGGGAAAGGAACACCGGGGAGCTGTTTTTT
CDR3: CASSSYRERNTGELFF
J: TRBJ2-2
D: NA
size: NA
V: TRBV27

DNA: TGTGCCAGCAGCTTAGCGACAGTGGCCATTCAGTACTTC
CDR3: CASSLATVAIQYF
J: TRBJ2-4
D: NA
size: NA
V: TRBV7-9

DNA: TGCGCCAGCAGCTTGGATTCAGGGACAGATACGCAGTATTTT
CDR3: CASSLDSGTDTQYF
J: TRBJ2-3
D: NA
size: NA
V: TRBV5-1

DNA: TGTGCCAGCAGTTCCCCCTCTTTTAGCTCTGGGGCCAACGTCCTGACTTTC
CDR3: CASSSPSFSSGANVLTF
J: TRBJ2-6
D: NA
size: NA
V: TRBV28

DNA: TGTGCCAGCAGCAAAGAAAACAGGGCAGACACCGGGGAGCTGTTTTTT
CDR3: CASSKENRADTGELFF
J: TRBJ2-2
D: NA
size: NA
V: TRBV21-1

DNA: TGTGCCAGCATTAAAGGGCAGGGGAGTAGGTACGAGCAGTACTTC
CDR3: CASIKGQGSRYEQYF
J: TRBJ2-7
D: NA
size: NA
V: TRBV6-1

DNA: TGTGCCAGCAGCTTTACAGGAAACACCATATATTTT
CDR3: CASSFTGNTIYF
J: TRBJ1-3
D: NA
size: NA
V: TRBV7-2

DNA: TGTGCCAGCAGCTTGTCTAGCGGGACCCTCAATGAGCAGTTCTTC
CDR3: CASSLSSGTLNEQFF
J: TRBJ2-1
D: TRBD2
size: NA
V: TRBV7-3